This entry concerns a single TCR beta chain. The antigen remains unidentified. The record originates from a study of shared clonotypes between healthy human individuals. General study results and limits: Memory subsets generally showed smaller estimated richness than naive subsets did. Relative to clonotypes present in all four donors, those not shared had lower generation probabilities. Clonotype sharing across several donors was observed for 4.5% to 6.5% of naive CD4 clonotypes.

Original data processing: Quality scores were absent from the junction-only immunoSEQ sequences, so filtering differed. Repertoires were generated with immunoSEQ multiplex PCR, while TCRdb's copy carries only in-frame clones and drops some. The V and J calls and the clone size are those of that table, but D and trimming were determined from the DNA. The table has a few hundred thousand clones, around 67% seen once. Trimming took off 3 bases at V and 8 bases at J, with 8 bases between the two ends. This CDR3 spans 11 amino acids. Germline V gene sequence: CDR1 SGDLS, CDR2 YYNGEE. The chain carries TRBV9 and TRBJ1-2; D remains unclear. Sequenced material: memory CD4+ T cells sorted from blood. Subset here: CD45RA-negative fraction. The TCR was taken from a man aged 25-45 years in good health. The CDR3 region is CASSAYTGYTF. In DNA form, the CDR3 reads TGTGCCAGCAGCGCTTACACCGGCTACACCTTC. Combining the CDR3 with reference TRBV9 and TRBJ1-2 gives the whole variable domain DSGVTQTPKHLITATGQRVTLRCSPRSGDLSVYWYQQSLDQGLQFLIQYYNGEERAKGNILERFSAQQFPDLHSELNLSSLELGDSALYFCASSAYTGYTFGSGTRLTVV.